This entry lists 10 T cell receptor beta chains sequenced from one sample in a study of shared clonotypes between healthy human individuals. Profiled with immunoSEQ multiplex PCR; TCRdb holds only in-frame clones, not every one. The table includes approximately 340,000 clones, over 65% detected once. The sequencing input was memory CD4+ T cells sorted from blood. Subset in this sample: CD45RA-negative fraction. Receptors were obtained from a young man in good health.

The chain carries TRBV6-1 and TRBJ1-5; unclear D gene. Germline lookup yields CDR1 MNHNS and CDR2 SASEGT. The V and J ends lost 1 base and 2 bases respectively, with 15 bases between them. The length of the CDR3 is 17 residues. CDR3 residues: CASSEGQFLRGNQPQHF. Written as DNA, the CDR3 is TGTGCCAGCAGTGAAGGTCAGTTCCTACGGGGCAATCAGCCCCAGCATTTT.

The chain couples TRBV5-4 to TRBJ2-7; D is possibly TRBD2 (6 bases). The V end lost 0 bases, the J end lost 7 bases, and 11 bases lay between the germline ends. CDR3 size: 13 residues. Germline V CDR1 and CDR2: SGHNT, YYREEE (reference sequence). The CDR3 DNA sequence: TGTGCCAGCAGCTTGGTGGCGGCGGGAGAGCAGTACTTC. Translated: CASSLVAAGEQYF.

The CDR3 region is CASSRGTATLADGYTF. The CDR3 DNA is TGTGCCAGTAGTAGAGGGACAGCCACCCTAGCGGATGGCTACACCTTC. V usage is TRBV19 and J usage is TRBJ1-2, with TRBD1 identical over 7 bases. Trimming took 4 bases from V and 6 from J; bases not matched to a gene: 14. This CDR3 contains 16 residues. CDR1 and CDR2 from the germline V gene are LNHDA and SQIVND (reference sequence).

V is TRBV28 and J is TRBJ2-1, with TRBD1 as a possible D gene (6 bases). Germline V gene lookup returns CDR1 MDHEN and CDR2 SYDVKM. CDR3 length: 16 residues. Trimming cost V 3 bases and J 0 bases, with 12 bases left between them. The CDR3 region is CASSLSGTLSYNEQFF. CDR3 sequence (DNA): TGTGCCAGCAGTTTGTCCGGGACACTCTCCTACAATGAGCAGTTCTTC.

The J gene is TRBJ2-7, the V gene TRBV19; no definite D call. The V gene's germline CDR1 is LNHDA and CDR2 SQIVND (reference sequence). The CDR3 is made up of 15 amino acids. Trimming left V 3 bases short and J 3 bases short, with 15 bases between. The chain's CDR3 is CASSIAGVSLYEQYF. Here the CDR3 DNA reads TGTGCCAGTAGTATTGCTGGGGTCTCCCTCTACGAGCAGTACTTC.

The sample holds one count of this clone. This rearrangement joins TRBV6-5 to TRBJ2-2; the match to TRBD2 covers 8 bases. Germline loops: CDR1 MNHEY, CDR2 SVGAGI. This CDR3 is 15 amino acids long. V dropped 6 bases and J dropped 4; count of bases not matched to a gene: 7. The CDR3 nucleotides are TGTGCCAGCAGGGGAAGCGGGAGACGCACCGGGGAGCTGTTTTTT. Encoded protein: CASRGSGRRTGELFF.

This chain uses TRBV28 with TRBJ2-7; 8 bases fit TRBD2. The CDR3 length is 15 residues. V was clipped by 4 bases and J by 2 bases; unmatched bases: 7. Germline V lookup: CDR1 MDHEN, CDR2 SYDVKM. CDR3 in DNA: TGTGCCAGCAGTTCCAAGCGGGAGAAGACCTACGAGCAGTACTTC. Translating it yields CASSSKREKTYEQYF.

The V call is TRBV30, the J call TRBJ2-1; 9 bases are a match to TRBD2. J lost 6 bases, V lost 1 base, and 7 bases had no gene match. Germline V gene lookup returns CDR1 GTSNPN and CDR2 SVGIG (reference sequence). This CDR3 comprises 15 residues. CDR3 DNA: TGTGCCTGGAGTGAGGGACTAGCTATAAGCAATGAGCAGTTCTTC. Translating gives CAWSEGLAISNEQFF.

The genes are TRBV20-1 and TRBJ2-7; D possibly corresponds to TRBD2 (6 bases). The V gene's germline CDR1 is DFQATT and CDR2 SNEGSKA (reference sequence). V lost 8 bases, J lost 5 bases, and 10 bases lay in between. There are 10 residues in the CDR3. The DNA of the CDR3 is TGCAGTCCGACTAGTAACGAGCAGTACTTC. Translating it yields CSPTSNEQYF.

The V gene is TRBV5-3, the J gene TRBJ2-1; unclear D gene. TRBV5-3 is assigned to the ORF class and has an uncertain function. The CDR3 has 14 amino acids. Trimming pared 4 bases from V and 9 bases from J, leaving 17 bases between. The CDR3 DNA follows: TGTGCCAGAAGCACCGCAGCCAAGGCGTCTGAGCAGTTCTTC. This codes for CARSTAAKASEQFF.